This T cell receptor beta chain comes out of a study of technical replicates of blood from a handful of donors (dated by TCRdb to 2015 to 2018). This clone has just a few counts. The target of this receptor is not known. No much larger clonotype is one base removed from it; base qualities were not supplied. From its cysteine to its phenylalanine, the CDR3 spans 11 amino acids. The sequence is cut down to CDR3 DNA, 33 bases in frame from base 1. Cut back by 6 bases and 1 base, the V and J ends lie 6 bases apart. The germline V gene yields SQVTM for CDR1 and ANQGSEA for CDR2. The protocol used for the library was the immunoSEQ multiplex PCR assay. The immuneACCESS repertoire file appears here via TCRdb, limited to in-frame rearrangements. These files lack a portion of the clones; in checked studies, under half of the deficit traces to unresolved V genes, and the cause of the others is not known. For this sample the table gives roughly 70,000 clones, of which about 91% were detected only once. The ten largest clones represent 0.35% to 0.45% of the sample.

What was sequenced was T cells isolated from PBMCs. The chain is encoded by TRBV29-1 joined to TRBJ1-1, with no confident D gene call. The sequence derives from a human donor in good health. The sequenced DNA: TGCAGCGTCGGGAGGAACACTGAAGCTTTCTTT. Translated, this is CSVGRNTEAFF.